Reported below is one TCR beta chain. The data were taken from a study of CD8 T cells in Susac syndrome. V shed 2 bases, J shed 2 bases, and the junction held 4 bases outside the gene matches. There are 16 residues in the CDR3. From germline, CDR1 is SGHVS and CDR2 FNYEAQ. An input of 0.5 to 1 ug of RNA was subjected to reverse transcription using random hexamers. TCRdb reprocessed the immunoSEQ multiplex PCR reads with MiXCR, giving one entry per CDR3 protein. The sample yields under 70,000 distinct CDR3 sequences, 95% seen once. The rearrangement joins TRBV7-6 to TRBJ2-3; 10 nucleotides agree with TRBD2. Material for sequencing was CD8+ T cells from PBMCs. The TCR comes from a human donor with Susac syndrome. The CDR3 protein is CASSLYGLAATDTQYF. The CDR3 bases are TGTGCCAGCAGCTTATATGGACTAGCGGCCACAGATACGCAGTATTTT.